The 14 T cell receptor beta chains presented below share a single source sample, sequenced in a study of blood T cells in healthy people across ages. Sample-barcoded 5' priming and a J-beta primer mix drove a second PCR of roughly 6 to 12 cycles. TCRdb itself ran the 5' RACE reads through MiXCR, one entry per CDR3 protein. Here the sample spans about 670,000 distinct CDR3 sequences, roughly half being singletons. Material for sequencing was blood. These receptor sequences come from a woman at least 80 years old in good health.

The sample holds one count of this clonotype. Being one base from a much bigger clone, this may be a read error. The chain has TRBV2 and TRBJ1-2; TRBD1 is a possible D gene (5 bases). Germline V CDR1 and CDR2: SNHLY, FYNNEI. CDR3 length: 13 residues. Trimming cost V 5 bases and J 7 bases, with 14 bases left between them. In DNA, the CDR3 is TGTGCCAGCAGTCTGACAGTAGACTGTGGCTACACCTTC. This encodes CASSLTVDCGYTF.

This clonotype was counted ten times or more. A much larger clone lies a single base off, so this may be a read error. DNA for the CDR3: TGTGCCAGCAGGCCCGGGGCATCTTACAATGAGCAGTACTTC. Its translation is CASRPGASYNEQYF. The V gene is TRBV6-6, the J gene TRBJ2-7; perhaps D is TRBD1 or TRBD2 (5 bases each). Germline V CDR1 and CDR2: MNHNY, SVGAGI (reference sequence). Trimming removed 6 bases from V and 7 bases from J, with 19 bases in between. This CDR3 has 14 amino acids.

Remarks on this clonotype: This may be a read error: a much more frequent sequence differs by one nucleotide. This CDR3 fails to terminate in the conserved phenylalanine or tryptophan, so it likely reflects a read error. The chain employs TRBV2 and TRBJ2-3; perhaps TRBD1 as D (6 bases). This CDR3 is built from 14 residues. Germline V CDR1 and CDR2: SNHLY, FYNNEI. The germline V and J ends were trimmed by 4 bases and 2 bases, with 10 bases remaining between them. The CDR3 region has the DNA TGTGCCAGCAGTGGAGGACAGATCACAGATACGCAGTATTAT. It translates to CASSGGQITDTQYY.

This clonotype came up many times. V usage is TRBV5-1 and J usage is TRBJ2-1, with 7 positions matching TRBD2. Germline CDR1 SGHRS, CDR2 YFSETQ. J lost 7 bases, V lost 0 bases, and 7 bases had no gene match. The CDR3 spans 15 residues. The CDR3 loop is CASSLGSSGWNEQFF. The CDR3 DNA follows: TGCGCCAGCAGCTTGGGAAGTAGCGGGTGGAATGAGCAGTTCTTC.

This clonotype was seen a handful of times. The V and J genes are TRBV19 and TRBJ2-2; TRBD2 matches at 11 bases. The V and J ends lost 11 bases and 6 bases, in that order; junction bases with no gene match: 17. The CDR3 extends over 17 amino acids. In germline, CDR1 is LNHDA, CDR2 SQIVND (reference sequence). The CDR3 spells CAAHGPSGRMSAGELFF. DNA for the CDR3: TGTGCCGCCCATGGTCCTAGCGGGAGGATGTCCGCCGGGGAGCTGTTTTTT.

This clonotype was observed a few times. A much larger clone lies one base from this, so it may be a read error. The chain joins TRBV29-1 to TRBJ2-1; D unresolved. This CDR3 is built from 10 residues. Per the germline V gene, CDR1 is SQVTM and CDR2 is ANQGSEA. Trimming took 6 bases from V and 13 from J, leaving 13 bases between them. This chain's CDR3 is CSVGVRTQFF. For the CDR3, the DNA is TGCAGCGTCGGAGTTAGGACCCAGTTCTTC.

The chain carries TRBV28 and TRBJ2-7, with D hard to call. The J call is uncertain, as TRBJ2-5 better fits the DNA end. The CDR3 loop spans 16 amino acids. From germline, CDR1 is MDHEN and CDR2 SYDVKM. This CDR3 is CASSQVGVVVTETQYF. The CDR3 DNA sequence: TGTGCCAGCAGCCAAGTTGGAGTCGTTGTGACGGAGACCCAGTACTTC.

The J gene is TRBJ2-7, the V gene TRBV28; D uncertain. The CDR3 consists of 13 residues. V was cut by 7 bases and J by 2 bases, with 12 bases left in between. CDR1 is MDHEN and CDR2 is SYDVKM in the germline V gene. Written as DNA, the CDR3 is TGTGCCAGCACGTCAGCAGCTCCCTACGAGCAGTACTTC. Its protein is CASTSAAPYEQYF.

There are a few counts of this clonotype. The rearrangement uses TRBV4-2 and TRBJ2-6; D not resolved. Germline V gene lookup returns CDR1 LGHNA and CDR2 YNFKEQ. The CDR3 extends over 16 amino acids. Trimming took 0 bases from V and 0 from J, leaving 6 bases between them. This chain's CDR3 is CASSQDTTSGANVLTF. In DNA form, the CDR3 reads TGTGCCAGCAGCCAAGATACCACCTCTGGGGCCAACGTCCTGACTTTC.

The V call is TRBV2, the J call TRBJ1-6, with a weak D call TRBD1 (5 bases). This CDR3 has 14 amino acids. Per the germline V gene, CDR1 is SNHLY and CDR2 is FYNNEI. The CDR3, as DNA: TGTACCACCCAAGGGACGGATCATAATTCACCCCTCCACTTT. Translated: CTTQGTDHNSPLHF.

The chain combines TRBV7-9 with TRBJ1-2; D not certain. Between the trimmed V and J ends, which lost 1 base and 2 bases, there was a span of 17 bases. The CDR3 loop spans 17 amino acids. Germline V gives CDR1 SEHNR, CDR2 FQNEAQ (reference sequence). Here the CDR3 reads CASSLVRGERRNYGYTF. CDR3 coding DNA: TGTGCCAGCAGCTTAGTTCGCGGGGAACGAAGAAACTATGGCTACACCTTC.

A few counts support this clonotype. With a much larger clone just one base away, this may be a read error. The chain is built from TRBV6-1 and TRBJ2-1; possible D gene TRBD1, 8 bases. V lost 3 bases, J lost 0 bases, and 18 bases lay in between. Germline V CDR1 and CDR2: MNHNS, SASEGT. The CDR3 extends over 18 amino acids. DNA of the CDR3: TGTGCCAGCAGTGACCAAGGACAGGGAGGGAGCTCCTACAATGAGCAGTTCTTC. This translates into CASSDQGQGGSSYNEQFF.

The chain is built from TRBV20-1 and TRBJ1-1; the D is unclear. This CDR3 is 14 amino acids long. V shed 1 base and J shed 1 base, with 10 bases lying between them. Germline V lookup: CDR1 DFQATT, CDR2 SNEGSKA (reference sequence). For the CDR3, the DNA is TGCAGTGCTAGAGTAGGGTCGGGGAACACTGAAGCTTTCTTT. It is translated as CSARVGSGNTEAFF.

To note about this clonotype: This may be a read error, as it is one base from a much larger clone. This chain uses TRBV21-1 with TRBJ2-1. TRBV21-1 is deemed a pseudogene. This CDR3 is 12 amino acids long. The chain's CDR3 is CACSRTDNEQFF. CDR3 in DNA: TGTGCCTGCAGCCGTACAGACAATGAGCAGTTCTTC.